This T cell receptor (beta chain) came from a study of PD-1 blockade in mismatch repair-deficient tumors (dated by TCRdb to the late 2010s). Broadly, across the study: Between late 2013 and 2016, the trial enrolled around 91 consecutive patients with about twelve mismatch repair-deficient cancer types, every one of whom had been previously treated and was progressing. Deep sequencing of TCR CDR3 regions was used to track tumor-associated T cell clones in peripheral blood of patients responding to PD-1 blockade. The paper's findings and limits, for the study overall: Tumor-resident clones, often undetectable in blood before treatment, expanded rapidly after pembrolizumab and then contracted, generally before radiologic responses.

For every enrolled patient, mismatch repair deficiency was confirmed by either polymerase chain reaction or immunohistochemistry. TCR sequencing was carried out for three patients who responded to pembrolizumab therapy. Pembrolizumab PD-1 blockade was prospectively tested in advanced mismatch repair-deficient cancers, regardless of tissue of origin, in the phase II trial. Peripheral blood T cell samples were serially collected before and at multiple times after PD-1 blockade was started. Blood sampling times were expressed in weeks after the first pembrolizumab dose. Receptor libraries were prepared by the immunoSEQ multiplex PCR assay. TCRdb took over this immuneACCESS table, retaining in-frame rearrangements with V and J assigned. Such tables are incomplete; in checked studies, under half of the missing clones stem from an unresolved V gene, and the remainder is unexplained. Present in this sample are tens of thousands of clones, approximately 80% of which were seen just once. Approximately 5% of the sample is in the top ten clones.

Concerning this clone itself: Its antigen is currently not known. No base-level quality is on record; no much larger clone is a single base apart.

According to the germline V gene, CDR1 reads SGHNT and CDR2 reads YENEEA. V is cut by 6 bases and J by 1 base, and the space between the germline ends is 12 bases. From its cysteine to its phenylalanine, the CDR3 spans 14 amino acids. The CDR3 DNA has 42 bases and is translated from base 1. The sequencing used peripheral blood, collected 2 weeks after starting pembrolizumab. The receptor was derived from an adult with mismatch repair-deficient cancer. The rearranged segments are TRBV11-3 and TRBJ2-5; the D gene identity is not certain. The CDR3: CASSRWRTQETQYF. The DNA is as follows: TGTGCCAGCAGTAGGTGGCGGACCCAAGAGACCCAGTACTTC. Extended through the reference TRBV11-3 and TRBJ2-5 proteins, this CDR3 yields the full variable domain: EAGVVQSPRYKIIEKKQPVAFWCNPISGHNTLYWYLQNLGQGPELLIRYENEEAVDDSQLPKDRFSAERLKGVDSTLKIQPAELGDSAVYLCASSRWRTQETQYFGPGTRLLVL.